The T cell receptor beta chain described here comes from a study of OX40 agonist ivuxolimab in advanced cancers. Background on the study: Participants could have had prior anti-PD-1, anti-PD-L1 or anti-CTLA-4 therapy, and approximately 40% had some. Overall study findings and caveats: Some of the lowest clonal expansion was seen in partial responders at 0.1-3.0 mg/kg. CD4+ and CD8+ blood T cells expanded clonally by week 6 at 0.1 to 3.0 mg/kg.

Systemic immunosuppression or autoimmune disease history was grounds to exclude patients. This clone was detected only once. Its antigen is currently unknown. The data were produced by immunoSEQ multiplex PCR, yet TCRdb's version contains in-frame clones alone and is incomplete. The sample holds about 76,000 clones, about 80% seen once. This TCR was recovered from an adult with an advanced solid tumor such as melanoma, head and neck, liver or kidney cancer. Sequences were derived from CD4+ or CD8+ T cells sorted from blood, sampled in a trial of the OX40 agonist ivuxolimab.

The DNA for the CDR3 is TGTGCCAGCAGCTTTCCTCAGGGAGGACTAGCCACAGATACGCAGTATTTT. It specifies CASSFPQGGLATDTQYF. The chain recombines TRBV7-8 with TRBJ2-3, with 8 bases fitting TRBD2. CDR1 and CDR2 from the germline V gene are SGHVS and FQNEAQ. Germline trimming cut 3 bases from V and 2 bases from J; bases unmatched to any gene: 10. CDR3 length: 17 residues. The full variable domain, its missing parts supplied by reference TRBV7-8 and TRBJ2-3, is GAGVSQSPRYKVAKRGQDVALRCDPISGHVSLFWYQQALGQGPEFLTYFQNEAQLDKSGLPSDRFFAERPEGSVSTLKIQRTQQEDSAVYLCASSFPQGGLATDTQYFGPGTRLTVL.